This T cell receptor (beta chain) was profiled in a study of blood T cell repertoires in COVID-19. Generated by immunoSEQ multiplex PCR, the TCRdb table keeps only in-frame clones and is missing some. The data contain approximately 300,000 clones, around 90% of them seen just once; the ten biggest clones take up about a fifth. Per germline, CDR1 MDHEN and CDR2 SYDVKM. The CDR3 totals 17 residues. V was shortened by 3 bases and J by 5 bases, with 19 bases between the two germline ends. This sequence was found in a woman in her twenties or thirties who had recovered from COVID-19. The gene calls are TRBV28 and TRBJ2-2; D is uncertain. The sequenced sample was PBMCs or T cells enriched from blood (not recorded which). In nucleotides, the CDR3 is TGTGCCAGCAGTTTGCCCTCTAGGTACCCTTTGACCGGGGAGCTGTTTTTT. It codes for CASSLPSRYPLTGELFF.